Sequencing of this T cell receptor (beta chain) was carried out in a study of CD8+ T cells in alopecia areata (dated by TCRdb to between 2017 and 2018). With regard to the full study: The treated patients took part in an open-label pilot trial in which moderate-to-severe alopecia areata was treated with oral tofacitinib at 5 to 10 mg twice daily. Patients stayed on tofacitinib for 6 to 18 months and then had 6 months of follow-up off drug so that delayed response and recurrence could be assessed. The SALT score, which quantifies the percentage of affected scalp surface area, was used to measure disease severity in treated patients. To study T cell clonal expansion in alopecia areata, the researchers applied high-throughput TCRbeta sequencing to both the C3H/HeJ mouse model and human patients. Scalp tissue and sorted CD4+ and CD8+ peripheral blood T cells from patchy and totalis/universalis alopecia areata patients and from healthy controls were covered by human TCRbeta sequencing. Biopsies were taken from tofacitinib-treated patients at baseline and again at 4 and 24 weeks into treatment, and several of those patients also had a later scalp biopsy. Scalp clonality was compared among normal scalp (n=4), patchy alopecia areata scalp (n=8), and alopecia totalis/universalis scalp (n=8). The RNA source kit depended on sample type: the PAXgene miRNA kit for fixed scalp, the miRNeasy kit for PBMCs, and the RNeasy kit for mouse skin. Amplification of TCRbeta CDR3 regions was done by immunoSEQ multiplex PCR using 35 Vbeta forward primers and 13 Jbeta reverse primers. What the research found in general, with its limitations: Because the treated cohort was small and had only one nonresponder, larger studies are needed to examine links between baseline CD8+ expansion and response. With tofacitinib, both scalp clonality and the number of expanded CD8+ clones among the top 100 scalp clones went down significantly. Lesional scalp, especially in alopecia totalis/universalis, showed higher clonality and more expanded CD8+ clones than normal scalp, suggesting antigenic drive. Resident alphabeta T cells in normal human skin are also sequenced, complicating scalp TCR repertoire analysis, unlike mouse skin dominated by gammadelta T cells. During tofacitinib treatment, many expanded lesional clones remained in scalp and blood, and this persistence may partly explain relapse after treatment is stopped. Shared TCR sequences between patients were less evident than in mice, which may be partly attributable to HLA diversity in the patient population.

The label giving this sample's time point can be read as: less than 30 weeks on oral tofacitinib. This sample's treatment or condition label indicates: oral pan-JAK inhibitor, 5-10 mg twice daily. Peripheral blood and lesional scalp punch biopsies were obtained from patients with alopecia areata. PBMCs were isolated by density centrifugation and stained for CD3, CD4 and CD8, and CD4+ and CD8+ T cells were sorted on a FACSAria. Libraries were built with the immunoSEQ multiplex PCR assay. RNA was extracted from all samples and reverse transcribed into cDNA as template for TCR sequencing. SuperScript III was used to make first-strand cDNA, primed with a 2:1 mix of oligo-dT and random hexamers. A synthetic immune receptor repertoire was used to measure amplification bias, and any remaining bias was corrected computationally. Per the authors' processing: Raw reads were preprocessed for error removal, and CDR3 was defined according to IMGT conventions as running from the conserved cysteine to phenylalanine. To get clonality, Shannon entropy was normalized by log2 of the number of productive unique TCRs and the result was subtracted from 1. CD4 or CD8 identity of scalp clones was inferred by cross-referencing scalp TCRbeta sequences with sorted blood CD4 and CD8 repertoires. TCRdb provides this immuneACCESS table in a form limited to in-frame rearrangements. Some clones are lacking; in checked studies, under half of them reflect an unresolved V gene, and why the rest are absent is not known. That table furnishes V, J and clone size, whereas the DNA furnished D and trimming. The sample has approximately 280,000 clones on record, nearly 60% of them singletons. The ten largest account for 1.8% of the sample.

This clone was counted once. This clone's antigen is unknown. Base qualities are not recorded, but no much larger clone differs from it by a single base. The source is a human donor with alopecia areata. The source material was CD4+ T cells sorted from blood, sampled at week 24, from a patient treated with tofacitinib.

CDR3 sequence: CASRTRTGDAFF. The base sequence is TGTGCCAGCAGGACTAGGACAGGGGATGCTTTCTTT. The chain links TRBV6-5 with TRBJ1-1; 9 bases in the middle match TRBD1. V is pruned by 6 bases and J by 11 bases, leaving 7 bases of the junction without a gene match. The CDR3 measures 12 amino acids from cysteine to phenylalanine. The retained sequence is limited to the CDR3, 36 bases, with the frame set at the first base. Taken from the germline V gene, the CDR1 and CDR2 loops are MNHEY and SVGAGI.